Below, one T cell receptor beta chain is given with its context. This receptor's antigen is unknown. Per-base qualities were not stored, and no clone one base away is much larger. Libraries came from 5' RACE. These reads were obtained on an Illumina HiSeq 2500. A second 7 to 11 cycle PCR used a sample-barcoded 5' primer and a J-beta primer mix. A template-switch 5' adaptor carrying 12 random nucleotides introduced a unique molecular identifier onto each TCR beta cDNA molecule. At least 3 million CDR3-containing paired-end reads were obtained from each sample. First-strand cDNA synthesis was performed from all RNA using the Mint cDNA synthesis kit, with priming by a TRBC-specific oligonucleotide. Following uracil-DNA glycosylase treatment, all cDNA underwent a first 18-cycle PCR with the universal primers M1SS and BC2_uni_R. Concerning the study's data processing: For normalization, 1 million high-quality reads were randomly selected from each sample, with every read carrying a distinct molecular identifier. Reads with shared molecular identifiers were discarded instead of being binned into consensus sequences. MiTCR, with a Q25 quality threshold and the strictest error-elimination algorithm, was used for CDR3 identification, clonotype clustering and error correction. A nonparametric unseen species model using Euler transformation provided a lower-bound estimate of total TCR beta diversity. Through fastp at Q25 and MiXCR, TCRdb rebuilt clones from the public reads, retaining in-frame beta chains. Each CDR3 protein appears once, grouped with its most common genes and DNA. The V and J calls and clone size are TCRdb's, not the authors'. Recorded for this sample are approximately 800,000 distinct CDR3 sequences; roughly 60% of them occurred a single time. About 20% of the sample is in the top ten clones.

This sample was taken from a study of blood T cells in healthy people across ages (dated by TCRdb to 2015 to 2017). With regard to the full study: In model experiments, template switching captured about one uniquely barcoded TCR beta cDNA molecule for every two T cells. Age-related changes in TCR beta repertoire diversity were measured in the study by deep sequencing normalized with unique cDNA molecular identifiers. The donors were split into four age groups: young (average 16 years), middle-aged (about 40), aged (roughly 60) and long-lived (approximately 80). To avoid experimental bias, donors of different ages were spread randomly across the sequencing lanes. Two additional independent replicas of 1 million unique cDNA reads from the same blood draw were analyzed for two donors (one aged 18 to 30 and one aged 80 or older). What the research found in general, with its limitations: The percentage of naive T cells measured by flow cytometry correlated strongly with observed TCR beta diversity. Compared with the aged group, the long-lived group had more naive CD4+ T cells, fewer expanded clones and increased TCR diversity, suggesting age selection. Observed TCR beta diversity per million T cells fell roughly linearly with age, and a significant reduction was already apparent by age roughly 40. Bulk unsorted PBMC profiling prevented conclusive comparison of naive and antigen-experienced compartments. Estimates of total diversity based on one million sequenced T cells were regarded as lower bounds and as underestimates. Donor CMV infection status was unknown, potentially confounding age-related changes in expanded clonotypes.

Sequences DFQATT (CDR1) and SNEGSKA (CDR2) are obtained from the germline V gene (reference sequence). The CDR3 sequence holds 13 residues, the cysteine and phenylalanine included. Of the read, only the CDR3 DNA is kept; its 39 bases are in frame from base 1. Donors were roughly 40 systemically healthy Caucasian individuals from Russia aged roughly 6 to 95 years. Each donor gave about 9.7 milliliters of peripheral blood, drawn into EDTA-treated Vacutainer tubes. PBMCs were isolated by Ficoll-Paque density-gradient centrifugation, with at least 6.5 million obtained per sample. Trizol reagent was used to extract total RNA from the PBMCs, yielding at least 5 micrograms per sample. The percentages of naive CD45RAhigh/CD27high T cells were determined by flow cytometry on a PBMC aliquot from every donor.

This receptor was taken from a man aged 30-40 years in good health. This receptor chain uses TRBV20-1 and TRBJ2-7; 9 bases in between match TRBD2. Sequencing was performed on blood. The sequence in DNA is TGCCCCTCCCCCCGACTAGCGGCGTACGAGCAGTACTTC. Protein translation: CPSPRLAAYEQYF.